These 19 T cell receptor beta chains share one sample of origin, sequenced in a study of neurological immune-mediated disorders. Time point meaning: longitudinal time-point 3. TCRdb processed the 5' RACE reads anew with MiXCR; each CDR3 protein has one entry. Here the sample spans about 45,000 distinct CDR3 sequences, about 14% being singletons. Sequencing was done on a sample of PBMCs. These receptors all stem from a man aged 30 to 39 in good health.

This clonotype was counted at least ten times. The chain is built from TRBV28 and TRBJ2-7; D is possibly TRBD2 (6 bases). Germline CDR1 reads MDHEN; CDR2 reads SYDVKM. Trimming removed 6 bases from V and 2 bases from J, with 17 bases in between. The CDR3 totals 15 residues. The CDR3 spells CASREVASVTYEQYF. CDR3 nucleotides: TGTGCCAGCAGGGAGGTAGCTAGCGTTACCTACGAGCAGTACTTC.

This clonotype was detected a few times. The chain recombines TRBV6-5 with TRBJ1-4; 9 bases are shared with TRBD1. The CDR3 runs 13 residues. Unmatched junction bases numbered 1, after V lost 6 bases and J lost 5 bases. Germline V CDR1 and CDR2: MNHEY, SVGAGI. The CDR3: CASRGTGNEKLFF. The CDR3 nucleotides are TGTGCCAGCAGAGGGACAGGGAATGAAAAACTGTTTTTT.

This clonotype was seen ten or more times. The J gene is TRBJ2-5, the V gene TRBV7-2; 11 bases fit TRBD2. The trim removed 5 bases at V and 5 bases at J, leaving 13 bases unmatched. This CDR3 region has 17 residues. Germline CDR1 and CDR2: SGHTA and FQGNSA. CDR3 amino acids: CASSQGSSSGRAETQYF. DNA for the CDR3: TGTGCCAGCAGCCAGGGGTCAAGTAGCGGGAGGGCGGAGACCCAGTACTTC. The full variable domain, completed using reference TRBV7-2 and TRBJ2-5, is GAGVSQSPSNKVTEKGKDVELRCDPISGHTALYWYRQSLGQGLEFLIYFQGNSAPDKSGLPSDRFSAERTGGSVSTLTIQRTQQEDSAVYLCASSQGSSSGRAETQYFGPGTRLLVL.

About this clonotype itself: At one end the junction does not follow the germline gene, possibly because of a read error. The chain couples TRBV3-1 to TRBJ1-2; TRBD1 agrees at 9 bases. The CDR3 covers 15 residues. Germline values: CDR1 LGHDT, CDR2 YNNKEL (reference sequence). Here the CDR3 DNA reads TGTGCCGGCAGCCAAGTTTGGGACAGGGTAGATGGCTACACCTTC. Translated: CAGSQVWDRVDGYTF.

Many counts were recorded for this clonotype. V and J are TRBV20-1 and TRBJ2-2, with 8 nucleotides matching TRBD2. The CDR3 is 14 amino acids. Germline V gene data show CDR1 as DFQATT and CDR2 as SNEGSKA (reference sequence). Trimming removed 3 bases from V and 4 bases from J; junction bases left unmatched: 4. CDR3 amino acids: CSARREAITGELFF. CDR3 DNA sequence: TGCAGTGCTAGGCGGGAGGCCATCACCGGGGAGCTGTTTTTT.

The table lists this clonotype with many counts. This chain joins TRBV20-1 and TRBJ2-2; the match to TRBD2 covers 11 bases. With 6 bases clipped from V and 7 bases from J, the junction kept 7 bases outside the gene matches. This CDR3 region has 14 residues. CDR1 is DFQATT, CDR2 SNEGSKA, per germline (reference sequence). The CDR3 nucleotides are TGCAGTGCCCGTACTAGCGGGAGTCACGGGGAGCTGTTTTTT. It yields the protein CSARTSGSHGELFF.

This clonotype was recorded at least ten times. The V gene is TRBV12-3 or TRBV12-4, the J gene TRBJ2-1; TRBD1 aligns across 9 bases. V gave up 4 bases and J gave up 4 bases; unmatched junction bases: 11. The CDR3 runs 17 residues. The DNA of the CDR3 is TGTGCCAGCAGTTCCTACAGGGGGCGGAATATGTACAATGAGCAGTTCTTC. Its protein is CASSSYRGRNMYNEQFF.

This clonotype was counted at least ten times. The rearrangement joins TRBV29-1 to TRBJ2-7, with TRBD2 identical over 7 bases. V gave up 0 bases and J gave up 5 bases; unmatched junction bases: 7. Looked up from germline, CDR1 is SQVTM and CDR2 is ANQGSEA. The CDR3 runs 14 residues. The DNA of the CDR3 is TGCAGCGTTGAAGATGCGGGAGTATTGCACGAGCAGTACTTC. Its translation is CSVEDAGVLHEQYF.

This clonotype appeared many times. As DNA, the CDR3 is TGCGCCAGCAGCTTGGAGACAGGGGGCTTCCACGAGCAGTACTTC. Protein sequence: CASSLETGGFHEQYF. The chain uses TRBV5-1 and TRBJ2-7; 10 bases line up with TRBD1. The V gene's germline CDR1 is SGHRS and CDR2 YFSETQ. The length of the CDR3 is 15 residues. J gave up 5 bases and V 0 bases, and 5 bases lay outside the gene matches.

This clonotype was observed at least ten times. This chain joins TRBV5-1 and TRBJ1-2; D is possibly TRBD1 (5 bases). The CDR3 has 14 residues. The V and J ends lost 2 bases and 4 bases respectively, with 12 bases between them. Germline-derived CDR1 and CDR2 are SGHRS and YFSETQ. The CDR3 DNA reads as TGCGCCAGCAGCTTAGGGACGGGTAGCTATGGCTACACCTTC. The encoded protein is CASSLGTGSYGYTF.

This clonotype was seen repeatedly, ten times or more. CDR3 sequence reads: CSATPPFPGTSGGTDTQYF. CDR3 coding DNA: TGCAGTGCTACGCCCCCTTTTCCAGGGACTAGCGGGGGGACAGATACGCAGTATTTT. The chain joins TRBV20-1 to TRBJ2-3, with 15 bases fitting TRBD2. J was trimmed by 3 bases and V by 4 bases; bases with no gene match: 14. CDR1 is DFQATT, CDR2 SNEGSKA, per germline (reference sequence). This CDR3 comprises 19 residues.

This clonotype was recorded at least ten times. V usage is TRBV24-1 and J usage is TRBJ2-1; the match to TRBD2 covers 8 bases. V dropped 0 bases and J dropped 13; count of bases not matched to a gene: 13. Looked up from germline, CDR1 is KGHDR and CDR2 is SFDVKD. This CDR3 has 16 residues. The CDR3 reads CATSDLRVGGRPPQFF. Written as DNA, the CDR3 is TGTGCCACCAGTGATTTGCGAGTCGGCGGGAGGCCCCCCCAGTTCTTC.

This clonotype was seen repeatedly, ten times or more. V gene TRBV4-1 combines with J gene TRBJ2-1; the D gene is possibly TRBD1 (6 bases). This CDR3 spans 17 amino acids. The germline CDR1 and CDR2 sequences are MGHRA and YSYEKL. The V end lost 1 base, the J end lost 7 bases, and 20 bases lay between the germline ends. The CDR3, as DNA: TGCGCCAGCAGCCAAGGGGAAACAGGGCACCGCAGAAATGAGCAGTTCTTC. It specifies CASSQGETGHRRNEQFF.

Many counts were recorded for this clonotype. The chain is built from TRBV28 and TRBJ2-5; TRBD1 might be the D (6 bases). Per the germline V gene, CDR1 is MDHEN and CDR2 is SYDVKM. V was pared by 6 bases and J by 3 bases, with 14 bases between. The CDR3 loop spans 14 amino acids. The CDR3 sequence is CASSQPGQKETQYF. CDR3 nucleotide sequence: TGTGCCAGCAGCCAGCCGGGACAAAAAGAGACCCAGTACTTC.

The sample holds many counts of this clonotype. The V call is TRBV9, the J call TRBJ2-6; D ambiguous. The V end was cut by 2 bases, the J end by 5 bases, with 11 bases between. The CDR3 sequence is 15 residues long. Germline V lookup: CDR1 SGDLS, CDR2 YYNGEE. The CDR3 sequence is CASSVDTSRANVLTF. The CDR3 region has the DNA TGTGCCAGCAGCGTTGATACCTCCAGGGCCAACGTCCTGACTTTC.

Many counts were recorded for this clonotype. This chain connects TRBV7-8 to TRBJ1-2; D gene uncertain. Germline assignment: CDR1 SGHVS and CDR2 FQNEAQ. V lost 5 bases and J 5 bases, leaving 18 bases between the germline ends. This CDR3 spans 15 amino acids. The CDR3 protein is CASSPTAASEYGYTF. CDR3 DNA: TGTGCCAGCAGCCCCACAGCTGCCTCTGAGTATGGCTACACCTTC.

For the CDR3, the DNA is TGTGCCAGCTCAGCTGGACTAGCGGTTAGCTCCTACGAGCAGTACTTC. Its translation: CASSAGLAVSSYEQYF. The chain combines TRBV18 with TRBJ2-7; 10 nucleotides line up with TRBD2. Germline loops: CDR1 KGHSH, CDR2 LQKENI. The CDR3 loop spans 16 amino acids. V was pared by 5 bases and J by 0 bases, with 7 bases of the junction left unmatched.

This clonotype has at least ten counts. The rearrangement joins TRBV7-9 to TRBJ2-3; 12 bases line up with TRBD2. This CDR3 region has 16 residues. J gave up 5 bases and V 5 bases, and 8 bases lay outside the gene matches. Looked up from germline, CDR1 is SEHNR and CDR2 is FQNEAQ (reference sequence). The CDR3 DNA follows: TGTGCCAGCAGCCCACAACTAGCGGGAGGTCTAGATACGCAGTATTTT. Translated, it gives CASSPQLAGGLDTQYF.

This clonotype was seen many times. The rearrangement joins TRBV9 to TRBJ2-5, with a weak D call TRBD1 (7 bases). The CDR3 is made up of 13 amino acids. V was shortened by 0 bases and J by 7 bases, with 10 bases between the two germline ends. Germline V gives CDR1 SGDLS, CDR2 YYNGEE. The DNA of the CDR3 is TGTGCCAGCAGCGTAGGACAGGGAGGGACCCAGTACTTC. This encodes CASSVGQGGTQYF.